This TCR beta chain originates from a study of blood T cell repertoires in COVID-19. Study in general: Acute-phase and convalescent COVID-19 samples originated in the United States, Italy and Spain. PBMCs, B-cell-depleted T cells, or T cells provided the cDNA or gDNA that made up the material.

The authors' processing: Amplifying reference gene primers gave estimates of nucleated cell counts. Measured with immunoSEQ multiplex PCR; TCRdb has only the in-frame clones, and not every one. V, J and clone size are those of that table, while D and trimming were read from the DNA. The table lists around 250,000 clones, approximately 86% of them singletons, with 1.5% to 2% in the top ten. The CDR3 sequence is 14 residues long. Germline values: CDR1 KGHSH, CDR2 LQKENI. After removal of 3 bases from V and 6 bases from J, the junction contained 4 bases not matched to a gene. This chain uses TRBV18 with TRBJ2-2, with 7 bases aligning to TRBD2. This TCR was recovered from a woman aged 60-75 years who had recovered from COVID-19. The specimen sequenced was peripheral blood. CDR3 sequence: CASSPVTSSGELFF. The CDR3 DNA reads TGTGCCAGCTCACCCGTGACTAGCTCCGGGGAGCTGTTTTTT. The complete variable domain, with remaining parts taken from reference TRBV18 and TRBJ2-2, reads NAGVMQNPRHLVRRRGQEARLRCSPMKGHSHVYWYRQLPEEGLKFMVYLQKENIIDESGMPKERFSAEFPKEGPSILRIQQVVRGDSAAYFCASSPVTSSGELFFGEGSRLTVL.